Described below is a single T cell receptor beta chain sequence and its context. The antigen is unknown. The record originates from a study of T cell responses to AZD1222 COVID-19 vaccine. General study results and limits: Every sample of the repertoires postdated the peak T cell response. Donors were chiefly white British, with a greater number of females, and clonal diversity was perhaps underestimated.

Second doses at about 4 or about 12 weeks were pooled. After removal of 3 bases from V and 4 bases from J, the junction contained 6 bases not matched to a gene. The germline gives CDR1 MDHEN, CDR2 SYDVKM. CDR3 length: 15 residues. Only in-frame clones appear in the TCRdb table, and some are missing; sequencing was by immunoSEQ multiplex PCR. The sample yields about 270,000 clones, almost 95% seen once. Source: peripheral blood, taken 28 days after the second AZD1222 dose. This chain links TRBV28 with TRBJ2-5, with TRBD2 matching 9 bases. The sequence derives from an adult who received the AZD1222 COVID-19 vaccine. The CDR3 loop is CASSFWRGGPETQYF. The CDR3 DNA reads TGTGCCAGCAGTTTCTGGCGGGGGGGCCCAGAGACCCAGTACTTC.